This entry lists 23 T cell receptor beta chains sequenced from one sample in a study. TCRdb passed the 5' RACE reads through MiXCR, listing each CDR3 protein once. Altogether tens of thousands of distinct CDR3 sequences are present, about 29% being singletons, with the ten largest covering 3.5% to 4%. The specimen sequenced was memory CD4+ T cells sorted from a lymph node. Noted subset: memory CD4+ T cells, CD4+CD45RO+CD25-. These receptor sequences come from a female donor with breast cancer.

V is TRBV28 and J is TRBJ2-5; 8 nucleotides agree with TRBD2. Germline V gives CDR1 MDHEN, CDR2 SYDVKM. V lost 6 bases and J lost 6; bases outside the gene matches: 6. This CDR3 contains 13 residues. CDR3 nucleotides: TGTGCCAGCAGAGGAGCGGGAGCCAAGACCCAGTACTTC. The encoded protein is CASRGAGAKTQYF.

J is TRBJ1-6 and V is TRBV20-1, with D perhaps matching TRBD1 (6 bases). CDR1 DFQATT and CDR2 SNEGSKA come from the germline V gene (reference sequence). The CDR3 covers 14 residues. Trimming shortened V by 5 bases and J by 9 bases, and 17 bases separated the two germline ends. CDR3 loop: CSAPSRGTGSPLHF. The CDR3 nucleotides are TGCAGTGCTCCCTCCAGGGGAACAGGTTCACCCCTCCACTTT.

This clonotype showed up just a few times. The chain joins TRBV4-1 to TRBJ2-1; 8 bases match TRBD2. The germline V gene has CDR1 MGHRA and CDR2 YSYEKL. Trimming removed 1 base from V and 2 bases from J; junction bases left unmatched: 7. This CDR3 is built from 17 residues. The CDR3, as DNA: TGCGCCAGCAGCCAAGCCTCACTAGCGGCCACCTACAATGAGCAGTTCTTC. It specifies CASSQASLAATYNEQFF.

This clonotype was counted ten times or more. V and J are TRBV7-6 and TRBJ2-5, with D maybe TRBD2 (5 bases). Trimming stripped 10 bases from V and 6 bases from J, with 18 bases between. This CDR3 is 13 amino acids long. The germline CDR1 and CDR2 sequences are SGHVS and FNYEAQ. CDR3 region: CATNISPGKTQYF. CDR3 DNA sequence: TGTGCCACCAACATTAGTCCCGGGAAGACCCAGTACTTC.

V usage is TRBV27 and J usage is TRBJ2-7, with 8 bases that match TRBD2. Trimming cost V 0 bases and J 7 bases; bases outside gene matches: 8. The length of the CDR3 is 15 residues. The germline V gene encodes CDR1 MNHEY and CDR2 SMNVEV (reference sequence). This chain's CDR3 is CASSLSVAGPREQYF. The CDR3 nucleotides read TGTGCCAGCAGTTTATCAGTAGCGGGGCCTCGGGAGCAGTACTTC.

The rearrangement uses TRBV6-5 and TRBJ2-3; no clear D. CDR3 length: 12 amino acids. V was trimmed by 7 bases and J by 2 bases, leaving 7 bases between them. CDR1 is MNHEY and CDR2 is SVGAGI in the germline V gene. For the CDR3, the DNA is TGTGCCAGCAAGGAAGCCACAGATACGCAGTATTTT. It yields the protein CASKEATDTQYF.

The rearrangement joins TRBV29-1 to TRBJ2-5; D is perhaps TRBD2 (6 bases). CDR3 length: 15 amino acids. The V end was cut by 7 bases, the J end by 5 bases, with 23 bases between. The germline V gene has CDR1 SQVTM and CDR2 ANQGSEA. In nucleotides, the CDR3 is TGCAGCGGTTCTGGGGGGAGAGGTGGTCGGGAGACCCAGTACTTC. As protein: CSGSGGRGGRETQYF.

The V call is TRBV20-1, the J call TRBJ2-7; TRBD2 matches 8 bases. J gave up 1 base and V 5 bases, and 4 bases lay outside the gene matches. The CDR3 is made up of 13 amino acids. The germline V gene has CDR1 DFQATT and CDR2 SNEGSKA (reference sequence). Here the CDR3 reads CSALSGSSYEQYF. The DNA for the CDR3 is TGCAGTGCTCTAAGCGGGAGTTCCTACGAGCAGTACTTC.

This clonotype has just a few counts. V is TRBV28 and J is TRBJ1-5; D remains ambiguous. There are 16 residues in the CDR3. V was shortened by 3 bases and J by 5 bases, with 17 bases between the two germline ends. Germline V gives CDR1 MDHEN, CDR2 SYDVKM. The CDR3 DNA reads as TGTGCCAGCAGTTTCCTAGGACTCAATGGGGATCAGCCCCAGCATTTT. The encoded protein is CASSFLGLNGDQPQHF. The full variable domain, completed using reference TRBV28 and TRBJ1-5, is DVKVTQSSRYLVKRTGEKVFLECVQDMDHENMFWYRQDPGLGLRLIYFSYDVKMKEKGDIPEGYSVSREKKERFSLILESASTNQTSMYLCASSFLGLNGDQPQHFGDGTRLSIL.

The rearrangement uses TRBV27 and TRBJ2-5; D is possibly TRBD1 or TRBD2 (6 bases each). CDR1 is MNHEY, CDR2 SMNVEV, per germline (reference sequence). Trimming removed 2 bases from V and 5 bases from J, with 18 bases in between. This CDR3 contains 16 residues. This CDR3 reads CASSLTGAMVGETQYF. In nucleotides, the CDR3 is TGTGCCAGCAGTTTAACGGGGGCAATGGTCGGGGAGACCCAGTACTTC.

The chain links TRBV4-1 to TRBJ1-1; 12 nucleotides agree with TRBD1. CDR1 and CDR2 (germline): MGHRA, YSYEKL. V lost 2 bases to trimming and J lost 6 bases; unmatched junction nucleotides: 7. The CDR3 has 16 residues. The CDR3, as DNA: TGCGCCAGCAGCCAAACCGGGACAGGGGGCAATTCTGAAGCTTTCTTT. Its translation: CASSQTGTGGNSEAFF.

J is TRBJ2-7 and V is TRBV7-2; 7 positions match TRBD1. V dropped 5 bases and J dropped 9; count of bases not matched to a gene: 7. Germline CDR1 SGHTA, CDR2 FQGNSA. The CDR3 extends over 12 amino acids. The CDR3 DNA reads as TGTGCCAGCAGCACTTATACAGGGGCGCAGTACTTC. Its protein is CASSTYTGAQYF.

This clonotype was observed at least ten times. The chain recombines TRBV4-1 with TRBJ2-7; D is perhaps TRBD2 (6 bases). V was cut by 0 bases and J by 5 bases, with 17 bases left in between. Germline loops: CDR1 MGHRA, CDR2 YSYEKL. The CDR3 extends over 16 amino acids. As DNA, the CDR3 is TGCGCCAGCAGCCAAGATCTGGCCTGGCGGGGAAACGAGCAGTACTTC. Its protein product is CASSQDLAWRGNEQYF.

The rearrangement joins TRBV29-1 to TRBJ2-3, with TRBD1 matching 9 bases. The CDR3 runs to 14 residues. In germline, CDR1 is SQVTM, CDR2 ANQGSEA. The J segment lost 3 bases and the V segment lost 6 bases, leaving 7 bases of the junction unmatched. The CDR3: CSVYDRGRTDTQYF. The CDR3 DNA follows: TGCAGCGTCTACGACAGGGGGAGGACAGATACGCAGTATTTT.

The sample holds a few counts of this clonotype. J is TRBJ2-3 and V is TRBV5-1, with 11 positions matching TRBD2. The CDR3 sequence is 16 residues long. Losses at the gene ends were 4 bases for V and 2 bases for J; bases not matched to a gene: 6. CDR1 is SGHRS, CDR2 YFSETQ, per germline. As DNA, the CDR3 is TGCGCCAGCAGCCTAGGACTAGCGGGTGACACAGATACGCAGTATTTT. This sequence encodes CASSLGLAGDTDTQYF. Supplemented by reference TRBV5-1 and TRBJ2-3, the full variable domain reads KAGVTQTPRYLIKTRGQQVTLSCSPISGHRSVSWYQQTPGQGLQFLFEYFSETQRNKGNFPGRFSGRQFSNSRSEMNVSTLELGDSALYLCASSLGLAGDTDTQYFGPGTRLTVL.

V usage is TRBV27 and J usage is TRBJ1-1; 9 nucleotides match TRBD1. With V trimmed by 3 bases and J by 11 bases, 10 bases remained unmatched. From germline, CDR1 is MNHEY and CDR2 SMNVEV (reference sequence). The CDR3 has 14 residues. DNA for the CDR3: TGTGCCAGCAGTTTGGACAGGGGAGGGGTTGCCGCTTTCTTT. Translated, it gives CASSLDRGGVAAFF.

This clonotype was counted between two and nine times. V and J are TRBV12-3 or TRBV12-4 and TRBJ2-1; 15 bases are a match to TRBD2. CDR3 length equals 17 residues. V dropped 6 bases and J dropped 12; count of bases not matched to a gene: 15. CDR3 amino acids: CASSLRTSGRGGLAQFF. CDR3 bases: TGTGCCAGCAGCTTGCGGACTAGCGGGAGGGGGGGGTTAGCGCAGTTCTTC.

This clonotype has just a few counts. J is TRBJ2-3 and V is TRBV5-5; D gene uncertain. Germline values: CDR1 SGHKS, CDR2 YYEKEE (reference sequence). V gave up 0 bases and J gave up 0 bases, with 8 bases separating them. This CDR3 region has 15 residues. CDR3 sequence (DNA): TGTGCCAGCAGCTTGGCCCCGACTAGCACAGATACGCAGTATTTT. This encodes CASSLAPTSTDTQYF.

The table lists this clonotype with a few counts. In nucleotides, the CDR3 is TGTGCCACCTCCCCCAGGGCCTTTGGCAATCAGCCCCAGCATTTT. Amino acid sequence: CATSPRAFGNQPQHF. V and J are TRBV24-1 and TRBJ1-5, with D tentatively TRBD1 (5 bases). V lost 9 bases and J 2 bases, leaving 16 bases between the germline ends. Germline V gives CDR1 KGHDR, CDR2 SFDVKD. There are 15 residues in the CDR3.

The V gene is TRBV4-1, the J gene TRBJ1-1; maybe TRBD1 (5 bases). This CDR3 comprises 14 residues. Trimming left V 6 bases short and J 5 bases short, with 16 bases between. Germline assignment: CDR1 MGHRA and CDR2 YSYEKL. The CDR3 nucleotides are TGCGCCAGCAGGGCTATGGGGAGGGGAACTGAAGCTTTCTTT. This sequence encodes CASRAMGRGTEAFF.

This clonotype was counted only a few times. The chain recombines TRBV10-3 with TRBJ1-1; tentatively, D is TRBD1 (5 bases). The V end was cut by 6 bases, the J end by 6 bases, with 17 bases between. The CDR3 covers 14 residues. Germline V gene sequence: CDR1 ENHRY, CDR2 SYGVKD. Written as DNA, the CDR3 is TGTGCCATCAGAAAGGAGGGAGGGGTCCCTGAAGCTTTCTTT. This encodes CAIRKEGGVPEAFF.

Only a few counts were recorded for this clonotype. J is TRBJ1-6 and V is TRBV5-6; D remains ambiguous. Between the trimmed V and J ends, which lost 4 bases and 14 bases, there was a span of 13 bases. The CDR3 has 12 amino acids. Germline CDR1 is SGHDT and CDR2 is YYEEEE. The CDR3, as DNA: TGTGCCAGCAGCGCTGAGGAGGTAGCCCTCCACTTT. Translated: CASSAEEVALHF.

V usage is TRBV7-3 and J usage is TRBJ2-3; the D gene is possibly TRBD1 (6 bases). The germline gives CDR1 SGHTA, CDR2 FQGTGA. There are 17 residues in the CDR3. V was pared by 1 base and J by 0 bases, with 14 bases between. CDR3 residues: CASSLRNRVTSTDTQYF. CDR3 DNA: TGTGCCAGCAGCTTAAGAAACAGGGTTACTAGCACAGATACGCAGTATTTT.